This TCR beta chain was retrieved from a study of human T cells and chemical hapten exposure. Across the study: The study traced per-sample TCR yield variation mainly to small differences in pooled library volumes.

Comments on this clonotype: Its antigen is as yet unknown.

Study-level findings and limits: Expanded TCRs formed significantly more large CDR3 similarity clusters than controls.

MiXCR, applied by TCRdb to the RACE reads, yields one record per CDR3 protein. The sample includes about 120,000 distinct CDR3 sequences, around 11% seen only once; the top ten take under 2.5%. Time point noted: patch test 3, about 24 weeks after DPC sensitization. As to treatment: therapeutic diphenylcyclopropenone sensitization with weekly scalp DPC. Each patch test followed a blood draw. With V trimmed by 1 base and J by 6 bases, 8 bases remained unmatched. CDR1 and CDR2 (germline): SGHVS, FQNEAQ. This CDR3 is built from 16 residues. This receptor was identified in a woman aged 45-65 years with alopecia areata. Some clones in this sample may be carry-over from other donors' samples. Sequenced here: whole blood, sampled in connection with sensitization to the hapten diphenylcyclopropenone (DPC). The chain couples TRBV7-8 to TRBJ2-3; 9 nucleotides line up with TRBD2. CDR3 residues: CASSLVWGLAPDTQYF. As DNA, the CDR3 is TGTGCCAGCAGCTTAGTTTGGGGACTAGCCCCCGATACGCAGTATTTT.